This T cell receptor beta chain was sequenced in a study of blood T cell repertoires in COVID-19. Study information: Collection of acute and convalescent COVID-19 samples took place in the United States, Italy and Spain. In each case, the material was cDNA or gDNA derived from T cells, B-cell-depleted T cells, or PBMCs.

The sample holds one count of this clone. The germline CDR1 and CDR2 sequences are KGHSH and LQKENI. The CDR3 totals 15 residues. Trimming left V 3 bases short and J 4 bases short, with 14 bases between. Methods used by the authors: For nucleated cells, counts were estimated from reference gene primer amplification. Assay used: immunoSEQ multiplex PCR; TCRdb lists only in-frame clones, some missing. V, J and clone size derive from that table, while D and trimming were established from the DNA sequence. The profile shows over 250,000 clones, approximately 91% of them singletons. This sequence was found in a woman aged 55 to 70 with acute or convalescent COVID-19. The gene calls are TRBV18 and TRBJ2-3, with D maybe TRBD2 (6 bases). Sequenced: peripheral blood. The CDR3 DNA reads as TGTGCCAGCTCACCCTATTTAGCGGATTCAGATACGCAGTATTTT. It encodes CASSPYLADSDTQYF.